This record looks at one T cell receptor beta chain sequence and its context. The record originates from a study of blood T cell repertoires in COVID-19. On the study more broadly: The study drew acute and convalescent COVID-19 samples from the United States, Italy and Spain. Nucleic acid was either cDNA or gDNA, and it came from T cells, B-cell-depleted T cells, or PBMCs.

Original analysis: Scientists estimated how many nucleated cells there were by amplifying reference gene primers. The repertoire was sequenced with immunoSEQ multiplex PCR; TCRdb's copy has only in-frame clones and lacks some. That table supplies the V and J calls and clone size; D and trimming were determined from the DNA. The repertoire holds around 50,000 clones, 90% seen once, with around 3% in the top ten. The sequenced sample consisted of peripheral blood. This clonotype was sampled from a human donor in a cohort sampled during active COVID-19.

The CDR3 DNA reads as TGTGCCACCGGACTAGCGGGTTACAATGAGCAGTTCTTC. This translates into CATGLAGYNEQFF. V and J are TRBV24-1 and TRBJ2-1; TRBD2 agrees at 11 bases. CDR3 length equals 13 residues. Germline V CDR1 and CDR2: KGHDR, SFDVKD. V shed 9 bases and J 4 bases; nucleotides not matched to a gene: 1.